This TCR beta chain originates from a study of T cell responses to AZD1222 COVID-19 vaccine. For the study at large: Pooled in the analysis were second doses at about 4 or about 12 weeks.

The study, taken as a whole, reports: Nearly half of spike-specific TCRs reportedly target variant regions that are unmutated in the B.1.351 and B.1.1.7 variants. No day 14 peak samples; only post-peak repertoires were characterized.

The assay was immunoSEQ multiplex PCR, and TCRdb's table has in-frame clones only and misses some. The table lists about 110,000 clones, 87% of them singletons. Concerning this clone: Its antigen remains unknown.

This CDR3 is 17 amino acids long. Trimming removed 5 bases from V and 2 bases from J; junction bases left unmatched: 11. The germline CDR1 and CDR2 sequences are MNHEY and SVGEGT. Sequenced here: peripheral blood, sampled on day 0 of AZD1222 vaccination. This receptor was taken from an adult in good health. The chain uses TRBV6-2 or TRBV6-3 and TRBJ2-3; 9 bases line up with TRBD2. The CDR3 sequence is CASSRWTSETYTDTQYF. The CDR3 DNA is TGTGCCAGCAGTCGTTGGACTAGCGAGACTTACACAGATACGCAGTATTTT.